These 17 T cell receptor beta chains originate from one sample sequenced in a study of blood T cell repertoires in COVID-19. Produced via immunoSEQ multiplex PCR; TCRdb's table is partial and in-frame only. This table has around 200,000 clones, more than 75% appearing once. The sample was peripheral blood. These receptors came from a man aged 35-49 years with active or convalescent COVID-19.

The V gene is TRBV5-6, the J gene TRBJ1-1, with D possibly TRBD1 on 5 matching bases. The CDR3 consists of 14 residues. Germline CDR1 SGHDT, CDR2 YYEEEE. The germline V and J ends were trimmed by 0 bases and 5 bases, with 11 bases remaining between them. The CDR3 bases are TGTGCCAGCAGCTTGGCAGGGTGGTCGACTGAAGCTTTCTTT. Amino acid sequence: CASSLAGWSTEAFF.

The chain joins TRBV5-1 to TRBJ2-7; 9 nucleotides align to TRBD1. The germline CDR1 and CDR2 sequences are SGHRS and YFSETQ. The CDR3 has 15 amino acids. With 1 base clipped from V and 0 bases from J, the junction kept 2 bases outside the gene matches. The CDR3 region has the DNA TGCGCCAGCAGCTTGTGGGACAGGGTCTCCTACGAGCAGTACTTC. Translation gives CASSLWDRVSYEQYF.

This clone was seen a handful of times. The J gene is TRBJ1-2, the V gene TRBV29-1; 8 nucleotides line up with TRBD1. From germline, CDR1 is SQVTM and CDR2 ANQGSEA. This CDR3 spans 15 amino acids. The V segment lost 0 bases and the J segment 8 bases; nucleotides outside the gene matches: 11. The CDR3, as DNA: TGCAGCGTTGAAGATCTGGTGGACAGGGTCAAAGGCTACACCTTC. Residues: CSVEDLVDRVKGYTF.

J is TRBJ1-6 and V is TRBV4-2; D is undetermined. In germline, CDR1 is LGHNA, CDR2 YNFKEQ. The CDR3 contains 17 residues. Trimming cost V 5 bases and J 1 base, with 15 bases left between them. CDR3 sequence (DNA): TGTGCCAGCAGCACTCGGGGAGTCGGGTCCTATAATTCACCCCTCCACTTT. This codes for CASSTRGVGSYNSPLHF.

The J gene is TRBJ1-1, the V gene TRBV5-1; 7 bases map to TRBD1. The germline V gene has CDR1 SGHRS and CDR2 YFSETQ. The length of the CDR3 is 13 residues. Trimming cost V 4 bases and J 3 bases; bases outside gene matches: 3. The CDR3 reads CASSPQGDTEAFF. DNA for the CDR3: TGCGCCAGCAGCCCTCAGGGGGACACTGAAGCTTTCTTT.

The chain uses TRBV5-4 and TRBJ2-3; no definite D call. Deletions cut 4 bases from V and 0 bases from J, with 15 bases between. CDR1 is SGHNT and CDR2 is YYREEE in the germline V gene (reference sequence). The CDR3 extends over 16 amino acids. CDR3 protein: CASSPSPSPSTDTQYF. DNA of the CDR3: TGTGCCAGCAGCCCAAGCCCGTCGCCTAGCACAGATACGCAGTATTTT.

This clone has just a few counts. V and J are TRBV7-8 and TRBJ1-2; D remains unclear. The CDR3 extends over 14 amino acids. The ends were cut back, 5 bases at V and 3 bases at J, with 13 bases in the middle. CDR1 is SGHVS and CDR2 is FQNEAQ in the germline V gene. The CDR3 DNA reads as TGTGCCAGCAGCCCCGGGTCTTTTGACTATGGCTACACCTTC. Translation: CASSPGSFDYGYTF.

This sequence joins TRBV4-1 and TRBJ2-3, with D maybe TRBD2 (7 bases). CDR3 length: 17 amino acids. V was trimmed by 2 bases and J by 4 bases, leaving 19 bases between them. Germline V CDR1 and CDR2: MGHRA, YSYEKL. The CDR3 nucleotides are TGCGCCAGCAGCCAACGGTCGAACGGGGGGCCCTCAGATACGCAGTATTTT. Protein: CASSQRSNGGPSDTQYF.

The chain links TRBV11-2 to TRBJ1-1, with TRBD1 matching 7 bases. The V and J ends lost 5 bases and 0 bases, in that order; junction bases with no gene match: 3. This CDR3 has 14 residues. The germline V gene encodes CDR1 SGHAT and CDR2 FQNNGV. CDR3 sequence reads: CASSHGTVNTEAFF. CDR3 sequence (DNA): TGTGCCAGCAGCCACGGGACAGTGAACACTGAAGCTTTCTTT.

The chain's CDR3 is CTSSQASDRGEKLFF. Written as DNA, the CDR3 is TGCACCAGCAGCCAGGCTTCGGACAGGGGCGAAAAACTGTTTTTT. The chain couples TRBV1 to TRBJ1-4; the table gives TRBD1 as D, unverified against the DNA. TRBV1 represents a pseudogene. This CDR3 comprises 15 residues.

This chain uses TRBV6-2 or TRBV6-3 with TRBJ1-1; no clear D gene. The ends were cut back, 2 bases at V and 7 bases at J, with 8 bases in the middle. The germline V gene encodes CDR1 MNHEY and CDR2 SVGEGT. The CDR3 runs 12 residues. CDR3: CASSYPGVEAFF. The CDR3 DNA reads as TGTGCCAGCAGTTACCCGGGAGTTGAAGCTTTCTTT.

This clone came up once. This chain joins TRBV4-1 and TRBJ2-3; 9 nucleotides match TRBD1. CDR1 is MGHRA, CDR2 YSYEKL, per germline. With 4 bases clipped from V and 6 bases from J, the junction kept 5 bases outside the gene matches. The CDR3 spans 14 residues. This CDR3 is CASSRDRARDTQYF. CDR3 nucleotide sequence: TGCGCCAGCAGCCGGGACAGGGCTCGGGATACGCAGTATTTT.

The V gene is TRBV7-3, the J gene TRBJ2-6, with 8 bases fitting TRBD1. Germline values: CDR1 SGHTA, CDR2 FQGTGA. This CDR3 comprises 17 residues. The J segment lost 3 bases and the V segment lost 4 bases, leaving 8 bases of the junction unmatched. This chain's CDR3 is CASSSSDRASGANVLTF. The CDR3 DNA reads as TGTGCCAGCAGCTCCTCGGACAGGGCAAGTGGGGCCAACGTCCTGACTTTC.

The chain carries TRBV12-5 and TRBJ2-5; 8 nucleotides line up with TRBD2. The germline CDR1 and CDR2 sequences are LGHNT and FRNRAP. V lost 6 bases to trimming and J lost 4 bases; unmatched junction nucleotides: 13. The CDR3 runs 16 residues. CDR3 sequence: CASGPRGSGGGETQYF. CDR3 sequence (DNA): TGTGCTAGTGGCCCCAGAGGGAGCGGGGGAGGAGAGACCCAGTACTTC.

The chain couples TRBV4-1 to TRBJ1-4; D possibly corresponds to TRBD1 (5 bases). Trimming removed 5 bases from V and 0 bases from J, with 10 bases in between. The CDR3 has 15 residues. Germline V CDR1 and CDR2: MGHRA, YSYEKL. The CDR3 is CASSEQVATNEKLFF. Written as DNA, the CDR3 is TGCGCCAGCAGCGAACAGGTCGCAACTAATGAAAAACTGTTTTTT.

The V and J genes are TRBV25-1 and TRBJ2-2; perhaps TRBD2 as D (7 bases). The V gene lost 6 bases and the J gene lost 5 bases, with 13 bases spanning the gap. There are 14 residues in the CDR3. Germline lookup yields CDR1 MGHDK and CDR2 SYGVNS. The CDR3 sequence is CASSRGAGTGELFF. The CDR3 nucleotides are TGTGCCAGCAGCCGGGGGGCGGGAACCGGGGAGCTGTTTTTT.

The J gene is TRBJ1-5, the V gene TRBV9; TRBD1 matches at 7 bases. The V gene's germline CDR1 is SGDLS and CDR2 YYNGEE. This CDR3 is 14 amino acids long. V shed 3 bases, J shed 0 bases, and the junction held 0 bases outside the gene matches. This CDR3 is CASSDRGSNQPQHF. CDR3 DNA sequence: TGTGCCAGCAGCGACAGGGGTAGCAATCAGCCCCAGCATTTT.